These 20 T cell receptor beta chains share one sample of origin, sequenced in a study of cytomegalovirus exposure and HLA in healthy donors. The PCR was carried out with 60 Vbeta primers and 13 Jbeta primers. Clones were sequenced by immunoSEQ multiplex PCR, and TCRdb holds only the in-frame ones, with some missing. The profile shows about 120,000 clones, 70% to 80% of them singletons. The sequenced sample was PBMCs. The receptors stem from a woman in her thirties or forties in good health and CMV-seropositive.

The J gene is TRBJ1-2, the V gene TRBV29-1; maybe TRBD1 (5 bases). Germline assignment: CDR1 SQVTM and CDR2 ANQGSEA. Trimming took off 4 bases at V and 8 bases at J, with 20 bases between the two ends. The CDR3 loop spans 14 amino acids. In DNA form, the CDR3 reads TGCAGCGTTGTGGTCGGATGGCAGGGAGGAGGCTACACCTTC. Protein: CSVVVGWQGGGYTF.

A single count supports this clone. The chain carries TRBV30 and TRBJ2-7, with 12 bases matching TRBD2. CDR3 size: 16 residues. J lost 0 bases, V lost 0 bases, and 3 bases had no gene match. From germline, CDR1 is GTSNPN and CDR2 SVGIG (reference sequence). The CDR3 loop is CAWSVALAGGSYEQYF. In nucleotides, the CDR3 is TGTGCCTGGAGTGTTGCACTAGCGGGAGGCTCCTACGAGCAGTACTTC. Full variable domain (remainder filled in from reference TRBV30 and TRBJ2-7): SQTIHQWPATLVQPVGSPLSLECTVEGTSNPNLYWYRQAAGRGLQLLFYSVGIGQISSEVPQNLSASRPQDRQFILSSKKLLLSDSGFYLCAWSVALAGGSYEQYFGPGTRLTVT.

The gene calls are TRBV5-1 and TRBJ1-3, with D possibly TRBD1 on 5 matching bases. CDR1 and CDR2 (germline): SGHRS, YFSETQ. The CDR3 is 14 amino acids. V was cut by 4 bases and J by 4 bases, with 12 bases left in between. CDR3 sequence (DNA): TGCGCCAGCAGCCCGCAGGGAAACGGAAACACCATATATTTT. Translating it yields CASSPQGNGNTIYF.

V usage is TRBV7-3 and J usage is TRBJ2-3, with 11 nucleotides matching TRBD2. The CDR3 runs 14 residues. With V trimmed by 6 bases and J by 6 bases, 5 bases remained unmatched. Germline V gives CDR1 SGHTA, CDR2 FQGTGA. The CDR3 reads CASSQGLAGDTQYF. The CDR3 nucleotides read TGTGCCAGCAGTCAAGGACTAGCGGGTGATACGCAGTATTTT.

This clone was counted between two and nine times. The rearrangement links TRBV5-6 to TRBJ2-7, with 7 bases aligning to TRBD1. Germline CDR1 and CDR2: SGHDT and YYEEEE. This CDR3 spans 15 amino acids. J lost 4 bases, V lost 0 bases, and 7 bases had no gene match. The CDR3 coding sequence is TGTGCCAGCAGCTTGGCAACAGGGGTTCAATACGAGCAGTACTTC. It specifies CASSLATGVQYEQYF.

The chain is built from TRBV7-2 and TRBJ2-7, with 7 nucleotides matching TRBD1. CDR1 is SGHTA and CDR2 is FQGNSA in the germline V gene. This CDR3 contains 15 residues. V shed 3 bases and J 3 bases; nucleotides not matched to a gene: 8. The CDR3 loop is CASSLTGTELYEQYF. The CDR3 region has the DNA TGTGCCAGCAGCTTGACCGGGACAGAGCTCTACGAGCAGTACTTC.

This rearrangement joins TRBV20-1 to TRBJ1-6; no clear D gene. Deletions cut 3 bases from V and 10 bases from J, with 7 bases between. CDR3 length: 11 residues. Germline V CDR1 and CDR2: DFQATT, SNEGSKA (reference sequence). The CDR3 reads CSASSGSPLHF. The CDR3, as DNA: TGCAGTGCTAGTAGCGGGTCACCCCTCCACTTT.

The chain recombines TRBV9 with TRBJ2-5; 7 positions agree with TRBD2. This CDR3 region has 14 residues. V was clipped by 4 bases and J by 4 bases; unmatched bases: 7. Germline CDR1 and CDR2: SGDLS and YYNGEE. The CDR3 DNA sequence: TGTGCCAGCAGCTCGGCGAGGGAGGGAGAGACCCAGTACTTC. This translates into CASSSAREGETQYF. Full variable domain (outside the CDR3, taken from reference TRBV9 and TRBJ2-5): DSGVTQTPKHLITATGQRVTLRCSPRSGDLSVYWYQQSLDQGLQFLIQYYNGEERAKGNILERFSAQQFPDLHSELNLSSLELGDSALYFCASSSAREGETQYFGPGTRLLVL.

This chain links TRBV7-2 with TRBJ2-2; D is unclear. The germline V and J ends were trimmed by 1 base and 4 bases, with 10 bases remaining between them. CDR1 and CDR2 (germline): SGHTA, FQGNSA. The CDR3 spans 15 residues. CDR3 region: CASSLDGSGTGELFF. The CDR3 bases are TGTGCCAGCAGCTTAGATGGGTCGGGCACCGGGGAGCTGTTTTTT.

This chain links TRBV2 with TRBJ2-3; 9 bases align to TRBD2. Germline CDR1 is SNHLY and CDR2 is FYNNEI. The CDR3 consists of 14 residues. Trimming took 6 bases from V and 5 from J; bases not matched to a gene: 6. CDR3 DNA: TGTGCCAGCAGGGAGCGGGGGGTACAAGATACGCAGTATTTT. Translating it yields CASRERGVQDTQYF.

The rearrangement uses TRBV10-3 and TRBJ2-3; the match to TRBD2 covers 9 bases. V was clipped by 0 bases and J by 6 bases; unmatched bases: 1. This CDR3 comprises 14 residues. Germline CDR1 ENHRY, CDR2 SYGVKD. As DNA, the CDR3 is TGTGCCATCAGTGAGTCGCGGGGGGGCGATACGCAGTATTTT. Protein sequence: CAISESRGGDTQYF.

This chain links TRBV27 with TRBJ2-3, with D maybe TRBD2 (6 bases). Germline CDR1 is MNHEY and CDR2 is SMNVEV (reference sequence). The CDR3 is made up of 11 amino acids. Trimming removed 10 bases at V and 8 bases at J, with 13 bases between. The CDR3 coding sequence is TGTGCCACCGATGTGGGGGGTACGCAGTATTTT. Translated, it gives CATDVGGTQYF.

This clone appeared once. This chain uses TRBV7-2 with TRBJ2-7; D remains unclear. CDR3 length equals 14 residues. Deletions cut 2 bases from V and 5 bases from J, with 13 bases between. In germline, CDR1 is SGHTA, CDR2 FQGNSA. The CDR3 nucleotides are TGTGCCAGCAGCTTATCAGGTCGCGTCGACGAGCAGTACTTC. It yields the protein CASSLSGRVDEQYF.

The rearrangement links TRBV6-5 to TRBJ2-1; D possibly corresponds to TRBD2 (5 bases). This CDR3 comprises 16 residues. Germline V lookup: CDR1 MNHEY, CDR2 SVGAGI. V lost 4 bases and J lost 1, with 14 bases in between. As DNA, the CDR3 is TGTGCCAGCAGTTCAGGAGGTACTGTTTCCTACAATGAGCAGTTCTTC. This encodes CASSSGGTVSYNEQFF.

The chain combines TRBV23-1 with TRBJ2-7; 7 bases are a match to TRBD1. TRBV23-1 is treated as an ORF (open reading frame) with a function not yet certain. Trimming cost V 2 bases and J 3 bases; bases outside gene matches: 7. This CDR3 has 15 amino acids. In nucleotides, the CDR3 is TGCGCCAGCAGTCAAGGGGACAGTCCGAGCTACGAGCAGTACTTC. Protein product: CASSQGDSPSYEQYF.

As to this clone: This specimen includes other DNA sequences encoding the same CDR3. The J gene is TRBJ1-5, the V gene TRBV12-2; the table names TRBD1, a call not compared with the DNA. TRBV12-2 has pseudogene status. This CDR3 has 19 residues. The CDR3 DNA reads as TGTGCAAGTCGCTTAACACACAAACACAGGGGCATATCCAATCAGCCCCAGCATTTT. Translating gives CASRLTHKHRGISNQPQHF.

This chain uses TRBV6-5 with TRBJ2-7; TRBD1 is a possible D gene (6 bases). Germline V CDR1 and CDR2: MNHEY, SVGAGI. Trimming removed 7 bases from V and 6 bases from J, with 19 bases in between. CDR3 length: 14 residues. The CDR3 DNA sequence: TGTGCCAGCACCTCAACAGGGATCGATTCCGAGCAGTACTTC. It is translated as CASTSTGIDSEQYF.

This clone was seen only a few times. The rearrangement links TRBV5-4 to TRBJ2-1, with no clear D. V was shortened by 5 bases and J by 2 bases, with 14 bases between the two germline ends. Per germline, CDR1 SGHNT and CDR2 YYREEE (reference sequence). The CDR3 has 15 amino acids. For the CDR3, the DNA is TGTGCCAGCAGAGAGCCAAACAGACCCTACAATGAGCAGTTCTTC. Amino acid sequence: CASREPNRPYNEQFF.

The J gene is TRBJ1-2, the V gene TRBV27; TRBD1 matches 8 bases. The CDR3 has 14 residues. J was trimmed by 6 bases and V by 4 bases; bases with no gene match: 7. Per germline, CDR1 MNHEY and CDR2 SMNVEV (reference sequence). The CDR3 region is CASSYRTGWDGYTF. CDR3 nucleotides: TGTGCCAGCAGTTACCGGACAGGGTGGGATGGCTACACCTTC.

The chain recombines TRBV7-8 with TRBJ2-7, with D maybe TRBD1 (5 bases). Germline V lookup: CDR1 SGHVS, CDR2 FQNEAQ. Trimming removed 1 base at V and 4 bases at J, with 17 bases between. The CDR3 consists of 16 residues. The CDR3 sequence is CASSLETGLGLYEQYF. The CDR3 DNA sequence: TGTGCCAGCAGCTTAGAAACAGGTTTGGGATTGTACGAGCAGTACTTC.